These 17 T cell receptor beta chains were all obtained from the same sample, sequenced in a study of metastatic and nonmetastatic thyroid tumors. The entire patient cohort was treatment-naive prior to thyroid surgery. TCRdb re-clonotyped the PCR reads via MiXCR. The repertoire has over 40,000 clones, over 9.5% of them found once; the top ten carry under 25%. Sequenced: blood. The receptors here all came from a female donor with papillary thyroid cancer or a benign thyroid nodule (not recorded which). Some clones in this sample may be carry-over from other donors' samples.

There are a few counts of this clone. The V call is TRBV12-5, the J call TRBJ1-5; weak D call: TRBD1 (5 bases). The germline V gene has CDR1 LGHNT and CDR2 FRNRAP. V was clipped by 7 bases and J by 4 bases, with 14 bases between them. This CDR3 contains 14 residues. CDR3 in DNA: TGTGCTAGTGCTCCGACAGAAGGGAATCAGCCCCAGCATTTT. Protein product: CASAPTEGNQPQHF.

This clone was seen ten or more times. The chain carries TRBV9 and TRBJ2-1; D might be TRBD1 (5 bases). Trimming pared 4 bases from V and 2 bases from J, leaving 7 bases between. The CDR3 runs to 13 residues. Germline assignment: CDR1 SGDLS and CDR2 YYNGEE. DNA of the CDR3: TGTGCCAGCAGCAGGACACCCTACAATGAGCAGTTCTTC. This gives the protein CASSRTPYNEQFF.

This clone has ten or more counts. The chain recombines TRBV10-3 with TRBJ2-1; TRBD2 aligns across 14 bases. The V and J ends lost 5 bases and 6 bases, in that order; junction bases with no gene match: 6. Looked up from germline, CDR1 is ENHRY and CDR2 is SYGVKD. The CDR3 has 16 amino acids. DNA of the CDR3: TGTGCCATCAGTACCGCCGGGACTAGCGGGAGCAATGAGCAGTTCTTC. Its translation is CAISTAGTSGSNEQFF.

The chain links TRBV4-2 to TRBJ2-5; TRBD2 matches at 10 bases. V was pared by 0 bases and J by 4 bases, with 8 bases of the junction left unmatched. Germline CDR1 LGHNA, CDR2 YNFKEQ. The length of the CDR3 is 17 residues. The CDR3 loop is CASSQDSLAGETETQYF. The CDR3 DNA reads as TGTGCCAGCAGCCAAGATTCGCTAGCGGGGGAGACAGAGACCCAGTACTTC.

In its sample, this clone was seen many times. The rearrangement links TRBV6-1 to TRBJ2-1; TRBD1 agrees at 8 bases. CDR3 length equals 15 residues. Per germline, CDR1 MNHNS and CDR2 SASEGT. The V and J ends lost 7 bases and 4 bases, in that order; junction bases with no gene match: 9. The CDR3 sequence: CASTADRGLYNEQFF. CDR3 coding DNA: TGTGCCAGCACTGCCGACAGGGGACTTTACAATGAGCAGTTCTTC.

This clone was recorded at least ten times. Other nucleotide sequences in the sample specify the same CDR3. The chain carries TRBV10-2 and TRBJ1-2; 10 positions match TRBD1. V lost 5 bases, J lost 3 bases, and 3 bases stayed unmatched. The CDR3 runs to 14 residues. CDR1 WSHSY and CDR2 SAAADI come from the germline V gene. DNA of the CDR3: TGCGCCAGCAGTCCCGGGACAGGGGACTATGGCTACACCTTC. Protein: CASSPGTGDYGYTF.

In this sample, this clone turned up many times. The CDR3 DNA sequence: TGTGCCAGCAGTCCAAAGGGACTAGCGGTTAGCACAGATACGCAGTATTTT. It is translated as CASSPKGLAVSTDTQYF. The chain joins TRBV27 to TRBJ2-3, with 11 nucleotides matching TRBD2. V shed 5 bases and J 0 bases; nucleotides not matched to a gene: 7. The CDR3 length is 17 residues. Germline CDR1 MNHEY, CDR2 SMNVEV (reference sequence).

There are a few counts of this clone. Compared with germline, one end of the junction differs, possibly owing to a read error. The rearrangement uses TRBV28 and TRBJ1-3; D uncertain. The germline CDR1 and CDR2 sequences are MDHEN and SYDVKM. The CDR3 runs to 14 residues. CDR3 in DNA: TGTGCCAGCATGTACGGGCTGTCTGGAGACACCATATATTTT. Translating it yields CASMYGLSGDTIYF.

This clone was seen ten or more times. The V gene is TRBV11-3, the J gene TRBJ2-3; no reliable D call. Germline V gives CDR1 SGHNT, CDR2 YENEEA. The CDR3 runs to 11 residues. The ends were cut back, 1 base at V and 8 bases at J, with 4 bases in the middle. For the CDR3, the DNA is TGTGCCAGCAGCTTAGGAAGTACGCAGTATTTT. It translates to CASSLGSTQYF.

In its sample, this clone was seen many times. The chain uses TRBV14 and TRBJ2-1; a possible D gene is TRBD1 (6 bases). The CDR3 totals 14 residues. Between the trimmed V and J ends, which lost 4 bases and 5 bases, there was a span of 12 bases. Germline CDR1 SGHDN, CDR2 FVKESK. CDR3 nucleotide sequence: TGTGCCAGCAGCCTTCCCGGGACAAACAATGAGCAGTTCTTC. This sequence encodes CASSLPGTNNEQFF. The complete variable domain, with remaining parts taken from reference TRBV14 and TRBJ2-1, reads EAGVTQFPSHSVIEKGQTVTLRCDPISGHDNLYWYRRVMGKEIKFLLHFVKESKQDESGMPNNRFLAERTGGTYSTLKVQPAELEDSGVYFCASSLPGTNNEQFFGPGTRLTVL.

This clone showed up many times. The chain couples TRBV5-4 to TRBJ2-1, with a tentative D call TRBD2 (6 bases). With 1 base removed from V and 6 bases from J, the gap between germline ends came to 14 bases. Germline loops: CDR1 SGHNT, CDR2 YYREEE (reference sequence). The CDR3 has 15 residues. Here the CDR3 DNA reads TGTGCCAGCAGCTTGCGGGGGATTTCGGGCAATGAGCAGTTCTTC. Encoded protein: CASSLRGISGNEQFF.

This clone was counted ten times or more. The CDR3 region is CASRGTSGREGFNEQFF. The CDR3 DNA sequence: TGTGCCAGCAGAGGGACTAGCGGGAGGGAGGGGTTCAATGAGCAGTTCTTC. The chain couples TRBV11-1 to TRBJ2-1, with 16 positions matching TRBD2. The CDR3 has 17 residues. Germline trimming cut 6 bases from V and 6 bases from J; bases unmatched to any gene: 8. Germline values: CDR1 SGHAT, CDR2 FQDESV (reference sequence).

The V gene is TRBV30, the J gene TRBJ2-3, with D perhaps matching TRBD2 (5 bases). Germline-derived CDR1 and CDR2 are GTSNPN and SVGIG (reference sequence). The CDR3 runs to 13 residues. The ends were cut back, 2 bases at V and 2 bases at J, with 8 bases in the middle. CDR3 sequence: CAWSPGSTDTQYF. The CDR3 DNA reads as TGTGCCTGGAGTCCGGGGTCCACAGATACGCAGTATTTT. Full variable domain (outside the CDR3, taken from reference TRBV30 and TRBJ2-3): SQTIHQWPATLVQPVGSPLSLECTVEGTSNPNLYWYRQAAGRGLQLLFYSVGIGQISSEVPQNLSASRPQDRQFILSSKKLLLSDSGFYLCAWSPGSTDTQYFGPGTRLTVL.

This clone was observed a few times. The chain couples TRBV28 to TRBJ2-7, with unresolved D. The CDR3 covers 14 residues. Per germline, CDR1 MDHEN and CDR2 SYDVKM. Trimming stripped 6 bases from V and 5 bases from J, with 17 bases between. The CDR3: CASRGSGMTHEQYF. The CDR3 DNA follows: TGTGCCAGCAGGGGAAGTGGTATGACCCACGAGCAGTACTTC.

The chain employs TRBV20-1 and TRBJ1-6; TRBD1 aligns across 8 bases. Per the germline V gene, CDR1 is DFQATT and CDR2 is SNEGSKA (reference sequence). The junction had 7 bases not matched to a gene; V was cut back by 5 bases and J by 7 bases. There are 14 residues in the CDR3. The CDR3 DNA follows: TGCAGTGCTCGAATAAGGACAGGGAATTCACCCCTCCACTTT. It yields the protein CSARIRTGNSPLHF.

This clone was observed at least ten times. The CDR3 nucleotides are TGTGCCAGCAGCCCACAGGCTAGCGGGAGTGGTTACGAGCAGTACTTC. It codes for CASSPQASGSGYEQYF. The chain carries TRBV9 and TRBJ2-7; 10 bases match TRBD2. J was trimmed by 4 bases and V by 4 bases; bases with no gene match: 11. Germline CDR1 reads SGDLS; CDR2 reads YYNGEE. This CDR3 has 16 residues.

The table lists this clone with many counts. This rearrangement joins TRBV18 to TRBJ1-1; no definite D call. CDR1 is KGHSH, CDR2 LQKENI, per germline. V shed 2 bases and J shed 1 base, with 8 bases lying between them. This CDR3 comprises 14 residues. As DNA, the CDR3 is TGTGCCAGCTCACCAGTGAGTAGGAACACTGAAGCTTTCTTT. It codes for CASSPVSRNTEAFF. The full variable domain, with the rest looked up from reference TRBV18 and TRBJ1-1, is NAGVMQNPRHLVRRRGQEARLRCSPMKGHSHVYWYRQLPEEGLKFMVYLQKENIIDESGMPKERFSAEFPKEGPSILRIQQVVRGDSAAYFCASSPVSRNTEAFFGQGTRLTVV.